The T cell receptor (beta chain) under discussion was sequenced for a study of T cell responses to AZD1222 COVID-19 vaccine. Overall study findings and caveats: Possibly, clonal diversity was underestimated; donors were largely white British and included more females. Receipt of two AZD1222 doses was followed by a rise in Spike-specific TCR breadth and depth.

Sequenced by immunoSEQ multiplex PCR; TCRdb stores in-frame clones only, minus some. The sample lists approximately 65,000 clones; more than 70% were seen once. From germline, CDR1 is MNHEY and CDR2 SMNVEV (reference sequence). V was shortened by 2 bases and J by 6 bases, with 12 bases between the two germline ends. The CDR3 has 14 amino acids. With regard to this clone: Its antigen is unidentified.

V gene TRBV27 combines with J gene TRBJ2-3; the D gene could be TRBD1 or TRBD2 (5 bases each). This receptor was obtained from an adult in good health. The sample was peripheral blood, taken on day 0 of AZD1222 vaccination. CDR3 loop: CASSLQGRRDTQYF. CDR3 in DNA: TGTGCCAGCAGTTTACAGGGTAGGAGGGATACGCAGTATTTT.